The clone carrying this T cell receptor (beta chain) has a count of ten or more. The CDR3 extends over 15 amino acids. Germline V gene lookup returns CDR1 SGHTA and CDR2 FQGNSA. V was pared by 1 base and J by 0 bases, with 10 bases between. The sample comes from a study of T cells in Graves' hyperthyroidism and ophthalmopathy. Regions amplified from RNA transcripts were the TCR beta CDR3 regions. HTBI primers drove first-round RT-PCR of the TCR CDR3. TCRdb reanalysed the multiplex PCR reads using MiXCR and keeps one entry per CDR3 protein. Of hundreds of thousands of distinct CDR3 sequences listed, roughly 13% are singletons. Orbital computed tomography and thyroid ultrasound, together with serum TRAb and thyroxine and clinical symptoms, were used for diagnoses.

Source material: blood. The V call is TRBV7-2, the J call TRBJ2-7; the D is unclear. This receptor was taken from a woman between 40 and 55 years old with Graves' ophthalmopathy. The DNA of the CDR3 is TGTGCCAGCAGCTTAGTTGTAGGTGTCTCCTACGAGCAGTACTTC. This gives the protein CASSLVVGVSYEQYF.